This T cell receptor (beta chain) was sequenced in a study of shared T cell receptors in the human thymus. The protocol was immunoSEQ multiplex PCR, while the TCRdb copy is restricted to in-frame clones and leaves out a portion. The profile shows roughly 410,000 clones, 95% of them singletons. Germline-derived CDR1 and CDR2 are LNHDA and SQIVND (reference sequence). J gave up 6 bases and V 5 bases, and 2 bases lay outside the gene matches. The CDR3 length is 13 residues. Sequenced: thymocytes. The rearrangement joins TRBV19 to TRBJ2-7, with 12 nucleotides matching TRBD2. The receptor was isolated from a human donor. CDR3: CASSPSGRVEQYF. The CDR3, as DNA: TGTGCCAGTAGTCCTAGCGGGAGGGTCGAGCAGTACTTC.